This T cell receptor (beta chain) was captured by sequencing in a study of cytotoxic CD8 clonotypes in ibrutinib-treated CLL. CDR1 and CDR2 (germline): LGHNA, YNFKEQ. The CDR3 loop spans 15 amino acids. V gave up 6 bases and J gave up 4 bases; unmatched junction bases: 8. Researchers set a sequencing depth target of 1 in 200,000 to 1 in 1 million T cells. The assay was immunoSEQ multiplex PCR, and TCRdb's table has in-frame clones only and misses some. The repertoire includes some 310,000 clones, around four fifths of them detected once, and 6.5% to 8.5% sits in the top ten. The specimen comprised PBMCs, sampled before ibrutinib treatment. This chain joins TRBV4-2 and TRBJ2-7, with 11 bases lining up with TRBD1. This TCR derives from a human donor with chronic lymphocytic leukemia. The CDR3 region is CASSQAGTGGYEQYF. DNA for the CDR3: TGTGCCAGCAGTCAGGCCGGGACAGGGGGTTACGAGCAGTACTTC.